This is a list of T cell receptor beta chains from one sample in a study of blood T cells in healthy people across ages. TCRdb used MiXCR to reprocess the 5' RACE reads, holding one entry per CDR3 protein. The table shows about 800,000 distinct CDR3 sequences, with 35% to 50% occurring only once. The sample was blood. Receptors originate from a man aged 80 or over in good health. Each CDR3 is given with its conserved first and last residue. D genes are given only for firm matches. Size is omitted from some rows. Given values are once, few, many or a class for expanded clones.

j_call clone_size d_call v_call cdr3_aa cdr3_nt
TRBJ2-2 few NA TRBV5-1 CASSLTSSGPAGELFF TGCGCCAGCAGCCTGACCTCATCGGGGCCGGCCGGGGAGCTGTTTTTT
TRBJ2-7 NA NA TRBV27 CASSSPWKHSYNEQYF TGTGCCAGCAGTTCCCCCTGGAAGCACTCCTACAATGAGCAGTACTTC
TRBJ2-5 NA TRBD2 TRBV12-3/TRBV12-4 CASSFRTSGLWETQYF TGTGCCAGCAGTTTTAGGACTAGCGGGTTGTGGGAGACCCAGTACTTC
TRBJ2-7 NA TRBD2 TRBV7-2 CASSLVGGRTNNEQYF TGTGCCAGCAGCTTAGTAGGCGGGAGGACAAACAATGAGCAGTACTTC
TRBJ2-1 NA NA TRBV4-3 CASSQTGASYNEQFF TGCGCCAGCAGCCAGACAGGAGCCTCCTACAATGAGCAGTTCTTC
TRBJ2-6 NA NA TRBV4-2 CASSQDWGDAGVNVLTF TGTGCCAGCAGCCAAGACTGGGGGGACGCTGGGGTCAACGTCCTGACTTTC
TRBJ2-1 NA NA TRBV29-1 CSVEVRGSNGQFF TGCAGCGTTGAAGTGAGGGGAAGCAATGGGCAGTTCTTC
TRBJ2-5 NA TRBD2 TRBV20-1 CSARDGLAVETQYF TGCAGTGCTAGAGACGGACTAGCAGTCGAGACCCAGTACTTC
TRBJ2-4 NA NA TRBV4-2 CAGSQDWWAGNEYIQYF TGTGCCGGCAGCCAAGATTGGTGGGCGGGAAACGAATACATTCAGTACTTC
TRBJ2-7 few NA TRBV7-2 CASSKLEFYEQYF TGTGCCAGCAGCAAACTAGAGTTCTACGAGCAGTACTTC
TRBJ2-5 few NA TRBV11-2 CASSPGLGRRQETQYF TGTGCCAGCAGCCCCGGTCTGGGACGGAGACAAGAGACCCAGTACTTC
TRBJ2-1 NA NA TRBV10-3 CAISAQNEQFF TGTGCCATCAGTGCCCAAAATGAGCAGTTCTTC
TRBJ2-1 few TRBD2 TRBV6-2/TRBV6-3 CASSGGGDNEQFF TGTGCCAGCAGTGGGGGAGGGGACAATGAGCAGTTCTTC
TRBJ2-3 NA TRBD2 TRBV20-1 CSARDSSGTGDTQYF TGCAGTGCTAGAGATTCTAGCGGGACTGGAGATACGCAGTATTTT
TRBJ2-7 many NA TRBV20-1 CSARRLFYEQYF TGCAGTGCTAGGCGACTCTTCTACGAGCAGTACTTC
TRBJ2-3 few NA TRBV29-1 CSVEEISLGSFTDTQYF TGCAGCGTTGAAGAGATATCCCTGGGGAGTTTCACAGATACGCAGTATTTT
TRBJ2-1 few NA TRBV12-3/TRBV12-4 CASSLPGPQGNEQFF TGTGCCAGCAGTTTACCCGGGCCTCAAGGGAATGAGCAGTTCTTC
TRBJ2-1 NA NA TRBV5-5 CASNIGTHNEQFF TGTGCCAGCAACATCGGGACCCACAATGAGCAGTTCTTC
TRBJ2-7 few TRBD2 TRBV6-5 CASSLLGTNEQYF TGTGCCAGCAGTCTACTGGGGACTAACGAGCAGTACTTC
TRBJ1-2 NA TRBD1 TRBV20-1 CSASGTGGPKTKNGYTF TGCAGTGCTAGCGGGACAGGGGGACCGAAGACAAAGAATGGCTACACCTTC
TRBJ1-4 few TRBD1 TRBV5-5 CASSLEGGGGEKLFF TGTGCCAGCAGCTTGGAAGGGGGCGGGGGAGAAAAACTGTTTTTT
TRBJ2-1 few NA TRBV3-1 CASSQTGGTEQFF TGTGCCAGCAGCCAAACAGGAGGTACTGAGCAGTTCTTC
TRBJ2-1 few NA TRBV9 CASSVEGTPPYNEQFF TGTGCCAGCAGCGTAGAAGGGACACCGCCCTACAATGAGCAGTTCTTC
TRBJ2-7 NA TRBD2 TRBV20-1 CSARVAGRDEQYF TGCAGTGCTAGAGTCGCGGGGAGGGACGAGCAGTACTTC
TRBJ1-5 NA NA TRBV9 CASSVGQGNQPQHF TGTGCCAGCAGCGTAGGGCAGGGAAATCAGCCCCAGCATTTT
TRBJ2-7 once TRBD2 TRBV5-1 CASSFEAGVHYEQYF TGCGCCAGCAGCTTCGAAGCGGGGGTACACTACGAGCAGTACTTC
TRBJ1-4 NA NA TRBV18 CASSLQDRKTFF TGTGCCAGCTCACTTCAGGACAGAAAGACGTTTTTT
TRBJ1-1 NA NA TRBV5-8 CASSFKGSIEAFF TGTGCCAGCAGCTTTAAGGGATCGATTGAAGCTTTCTTT
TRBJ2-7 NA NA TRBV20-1 CSARGTAPSLEQYF TGCAGTGCTAGAGGGACGGCCCCTAGTCTCGAGCAGTACTTC
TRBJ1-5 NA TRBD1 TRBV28 CASSETGGWQPQHF TGTGCCAGCTCAGAGACAGGGGGCTGGCAGCCCCAGCATTTT
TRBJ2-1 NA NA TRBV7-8 CASSFTSPVNEQFF TGTGCCAGCAGCTTTACTAGCCCTGTCAATGAGCAGTTCTTC
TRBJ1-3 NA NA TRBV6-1 CASTQDPAPGNTIYF TGTGCCAGCACTCAGGACCCGGCCCCTGGAAACACCATATATTTT
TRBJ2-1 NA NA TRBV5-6 CASSLRRGHSEETQFF TGTGCCAGCAGCTTGCGGAGGGGACACTCCGAAGAGACCCAGTTCTTC
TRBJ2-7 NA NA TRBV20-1 CSAFRDKGNEQYF TGCAGTGCTTTCCGGGACAAGGGCAACGAGCAGTACTTC
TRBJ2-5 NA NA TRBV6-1 CASIRSLGETQYF TGTGCCAGCATTAGAAGTCTCGGGGAGACCCAGTACTTC
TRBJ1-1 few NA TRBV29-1 CSVERQMNTEAFF TGCAGCGTTGAGAGGCAGATGAACACTGAAGCTTTCTTT
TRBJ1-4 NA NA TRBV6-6 CASSRDFNEKLFF TGTGCCAGCAGCCGGGACTTCAATGAAAAACTGTTTTTT
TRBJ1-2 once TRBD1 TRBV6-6 CASGPEGQWGYGYTF TGTGCCAGCGGTCCCGAGGGACAGTGGGGCTATGGCTACACCTTC
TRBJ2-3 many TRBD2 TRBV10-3 CAISAAGGRTDTQYF TGTGCCATCAGTGCGGCGGGAGGGCGCACAGATACGCAGTATTTT
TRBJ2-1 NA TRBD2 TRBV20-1 CSASEMWSGKWNEQFF TGCAGTGCTAGTGAGATGTGGAGCGGGAAATGGAATGAGCAGTTCTTC
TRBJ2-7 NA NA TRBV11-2 CASSGDGNYEQYF TGTGCCAGCAGCGGGGACGGGAACTACGAGCAGTACTTC
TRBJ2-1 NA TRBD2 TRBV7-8 CASSRGALYNEQFF TGTGCCAGCTCGCGGGGGGCCCTCTACAATGAGCAGTTCTTC